These 2 T cell receptor beta chains share one sample of origin, sequenced in a study of siplizumab effects on memory and regulatory T cells. Profiling relied on immunoSEQ multiplex PCR, and the TCRdb table lists in-frame clones only, not all of them. This table holds about 110,000 clones, approximately 92% found once. Material: CD4+ T cells sorted from blood. The receptors come from a human donor in good health.

The chain is built from TRBV5-4 and TRBJ2-7; 8 bases line up with TRBD1. Germline V CDR1 and CDR2: SGHNT, YYREEE (reference sequence). CDR3 length: 15 amino acids. V dropped 4 bases and J dropped 3; count of bases not matched to a gene: 9. The CDR3 nucleotides are TGTGCCAGCAGCCGGGGGACAGGACAAAGCTACGAGCAGTACTTC. Translating it yields CASSRGTGQSYEQYF.

The genes are TRBV27 and TRBJ2-5, with 10 bases lining up with TRBD2. Germline-derived CDR1 and CDR2 are MNHEY and SMNVEV (reference sequence). CDR3 length equals 19 residues. V lost 0 bases to trimming and J lost 5 bases; unmatched junction nucleotides: 15. CDR3: CASSLSVGVGAGGPETQYF. CDR3 bases: TGTGCCAGCAGTTTATCGGTCGGGGTAGGAGCGGGGGGGCCGGAGACCCAGTACTTC.